This entry lists 31 T cell receptor beta chains sequenced from one sample in a study of blood T cell repertoires in COVID-19. TCRdb's copy holds only in-frame clones and misses some; the assay was immunoSEQ multiplex PCR. The table shows 200,000 to 250,000 clones, with roughly 88% occurring only once. Input material: PBMCs or T cells enriched from blood (not recorded which). Source of these receptors: a woman between 50 and 59 years old who had recovered from COVID-19.

The J gene is TRBJ2-3, the V gene TRBV7-3; no reliable D call. V lost 4 bases and J 4 bases, leaving 9 bases between the germline ends. The CDR3 totals 13 residues. CDR1 is SGHTA and CDR2 is FQGTGA in the germline V gene. Here the CDR3 reads CASSSSGPDTQYF. In nucleotides, the CDR3 is TGTGCCAGCAGCTCATCAGGCCCAGATACGCAGTATTTT.

The rearrangement links TRBV2 to TRBJ2-3; TRBD1 aligns across 10 bases. Germline loops: CDR1 SNHLY, CDR2 FYNNEI. The CDR3 sequence is 13 residues long. V lost 6 bases and J lost 5; bases outside the gene matches: 2. CDR3 residues: CASSGDRGDTQYF. CDR3 DNA sequence: TGTGCCAGCAGCGGGGACAGGGGAGATACGCAGTATTTT.

As for this clone: This same CDR3 is encoded by further DNA sequences in the sample. V usage is TRBV7-6 and J usage is TRBJ2-3; D perhaps matches TRBD1 (5 bases). Trimming took off 0 bases at V and 0 bases at J, with 7 bases between the two ends. Germline V gene lookup returns CDR1 SGHVS and CDR2 FNYEAQ. This CDR3 is 15 amino acids long. The CDR3 sequence: CASSLAGASTDTQYF. As DNA, the CDR3 is TGTGCCAGCAGCTTAGCAGGGGCAAGCACAGATACGCAGTATTTT.

This clone occurred once. The V call is TRBV4-1, the J call TRBJ2-7; no definite D call. The CDR3 runs to 15 residues. Germline V CDR1 and CDR2: MGHRA, YSYEKL. V was clipped by 0 bases and J by 3 bases, with 12 bases between them. The CDR3 loop reads CASSQESVANYEQYF. In DNA, the CDR3 is TGCGCCAGCAGCCAAGAGTCGGTAGCTAACTACGAGCAGTACTTC.

J is TRBJ1-2 and V is TRBV5-8; 7 bases agree with TRBD1. The J segment lost 7 bases and the V segment lost 3 bases, leaving 9 bases of the junction unmatched. The CDR3 has 14 amino acids. Germline-derived CDR1 and CDR2 are SGHTS and YDEGEE. CDR3 DNA sequence: TGTGCCAGCAGCTGGCTCGAGGGGGCTGGTGGCTACACCTTC. It yields the protein CASSWLEGAGGYTF.

This clone was seen only once. The gene calls are TRBV11-2 and TRBJ2-7; tentatively, D is TRBD1 (6 bases). The V end was cut by 7 bases, the J end by 2 bases, with 15 bases between. This CDR3 has 14 amino acids. Germline V lookup: CDR1 SGHAT, CDR2 FQNNGV. CDR3 nucleotide sequence: TGTGCCAGCAACCTCCCCGGGACAACCTACGAGCAGTACTTC. The encoded protein is CASNLPGTTYEQYF.

The chain has TRBV7-3 and TRBJ2-1, with TRBD2 matching 10 bases. Germline lookup yields CDR1 SGHTA and CDR2 FQGTGA. This CDR3 has 17 amino acids. Losses at the gene ends were 1 base for V and 8 bases for J; bases not matched to a gene: 11. The CDR3 region has the DNA TGTGCCAGCAGCTTAAATCCCGCTAGCGGGGGTTTAGATGAGCAGTTCTTC. It yields the protein CASSLNPASGGLDEQFF.

The rearrangement links TRBV19 to TRBJ2-1, with TRBD2 identical over 11 bases. V was pared by 3 bases and J by 6 bases, with 1 base of the junction left unmatched. Germline values: CDR1 LNHDA, CDR2 SQIVND (reference sequence). The CDR3 loop spans 14 amino acids. In nucleotides, the CDR3 is TGTGCCAGTAGTATTAGCGGGAGGGCCAATGAGCAGTTCTTC. Protein sequence: CASSISGRANEQFF.

This sequence joins TRBV7-6 and TRBJ2-3, with 7 bases that match TRBD2. Germline CDR1 reads SGHVS; CDR2 reads FNYEAQ. This CDR3 spans 16 amino acids. V dropped 5 bases and J dropped 4; count of bases not matched to a gene: 12. In nucleotides, the CDR3 is TGTGCCAGCAGCCGGGGGGAGTTTCGAACCGCAGATACGCAGTATTTT. Its translation is CASSRGEFRTADTQYF.

The chain recombines TRBV19 with TRBJ2-2; D unclear. Per the germline V gene, CDR1 is LNHDA and CDR2 is SQIVND (reference sequence). CDR3 length: 12 residues. V shed 7 bases and J shed 4 bases, with 7 bases lying between them. CDR3 amino acids: CASNGFTGELFF. DNA for the CDR3: TGTGCCAGTAACGGGTTCACCGGGGAGCTGTTTTTT.

This chain links TRBV4-3 with TRBJ2-3; maybe TRBD2 (5 bases). The CDR3 runs to 17 residues. Germline V gene sequence: CDR1 LGHNA, CDR2 YSLEER. V lost 0 bases, J lost 0 bases, and 13 bases lay in between. The CDR3 DNA is TGCGCCAGCAGCCAAGAGGCGCAGACTACTAGCACAGATACGCAGTATTTT. This encodes CASSQEAQTTSTDTQYF.

The chain links TRBV4-2 to TRBJ2-7; TRBD1 matches 8 bases. V shed 3 bases and J 4 bases; nucleotides not matched to a gene: 8. The CDR3 loop spans 15 amino acids. CDR1 and CDR2 from the germline V gene are LGHNA and YNFKEQ. The CDR3 DNA reads TGTGCCAGCAGCCAGGTCGGACAGGGAGTATACGAGCAGTACTTC. Its translation is CASSQVGQGVYEQYF.

Only one count was recorded for this clone. The rearrangement links TRBV6-2 or TRBV6-3 to TRBJ2-5; D uncertain. CDR1 MNHEY and CDR2 SVGEGT come from the germline V gene. The CDR3 is 13 amino acids. Trimming cost V 4 bases and J 5 bases, with 11 bases left between them. The CDR3 sequence is CASSFGVPETQYF. Here the CDR3 DNA reads TGTGCCAGCAGTTTTGGAGTTCCTGAGACCCAGTACTTC.

The V and J genes are TRBV10-2 and TRBJ2-3; 9 bases map to TRBD2. Germline CDR1 and CDR2: WSHSY and SAAADI. Trimming removed 1 base from V and 2 bases from J; junction bases left unmatched: 10. The CDR3 contains 18 residues. CDR3: CASSEYPFAGGLTDTQYF. Here the CDR3 DNA reads TGCGCCAGCAGTGAGTACCCCTTTGCGGGGGGGCTCACAGATACGCAGTATTTT.

The V and J genes are TRBV6-5 and TRBJ2-4; D might be TRBD1 (5 bases). The V gene's germline CDR1 is MNHEY and CDR2 SVGAGI. The CDR3 extends over 15 amino acids. Trimming removed 6 bases at V and 3 bases at J, with 15 bases between. The CDR3 loop is CASSSPWQGKNIQYF. CDR3 nucleotides: TGTGCCAGCAGCTCCCCCTGGCAGGGCAAAAACATTCAGTACTTC.

The J gene is TRBJ2-3, the V gene TRBV12-5, with a weak D call TRBD2 (5 bases). CDR1 is LGHNT, CDR2 FRNRAP, per germline. The V end lost 1 base, the J end lost 6 bases, and 11 bases lay between the germline ends. This CDR3 is 14 amino acids long. The CDR3 DNA is TGTGCTAGTGGTTTGGCGATAGCGTGGGATACGCAGTATTTT. Translation gives CASGLAIAWDTQYF.

The chain's CDR3 is CASSPDFSPGYTQYF. In DNA form, the CDR3 reads TGTGCCAGCAGCCCGGACTTCTCGCCGGGGTATACGCAGTATTTT. This rearrangement joins TRBV14 to TRBJ2-3, with TRBD2 as a possible D gene (5 bases). The CDR3 runs to 15 residues. Trimming removed 4 bases at V and 7 bases at J, with 18 bases between. The germline V gene has CDR1 SGHDN and CDR2 FVKESK.

To note about this clone: Different DNA sequences within this sample yield the same CDR3. V usage is TRBV7-8 and J usage is TRBJ1-2, with D possibly matching TRBD1 (5 bases). The CDR3 consists of 12 residues. CDR1 SGHVS and CDR2 FQNEAQ come from the germline V gene. V dropped 2 bases and J dropped 4 bases, with 5 bases sitting between them. CDR3 sequence reads: CASSLQGYGYTF. As DNA, the CDR3 is TGTGCCAGCAGCTTACAGGGCTATGGCTACACCTTC.

The V call is TRBV6-2 or TRBV6-3, the J call TRBJ1-5, with D unresolved. CDR3 length: 12 amino acids. Germline values: CDR1 MNHEY, CDR2 SVGEGT. The ends were cut back, 1 base at V and 6 bases at J, with 4 bases in the middle. The CDR3 here is CASSYWSQPQHF. As DNA, the CDR3 is TGTGCCAGCAGTTACTGGAGTCAGCCCCAGCATTTT.

This chain connects TRBV7-3 to TRBJ1-3; possibly TRBD1 for D (5 bases). The CDR3 has 14 amino acids. CDR1 is SGHTA, CDR2 FQGTGA, per germline. Trimming removed 5 bases from V and 3 bases from J, with 11 bases in between. The CDR3 spells CASSPTVSGNTIYF. Written as DNA, the CDR3 is TGTGCCAGCAGCCCGACAGTCAGTGGAAACACCATATATTTT.

The chain carries TRBV15 and TRBJ1-5; 8 bases are a match to TRBD1. Trimming at V came to 8 bases and at J to 7 bases, leaving 7 bases not matched to a gene. CDR1 is LNHNV and CDR2 is YYDKDF in the germline V gene (reference sequence). This CDR3 comprises 13 residues. CDR3 sequence reads: CATQGQGAQPQHF. The CDR3, as DNA: TGTGCCACCCAAGGGCAGGGGGCACAGCCCCAGCATTTT.

The J gene is TRBJ1-2, the V gene TRBV11-2, with 9 positions matching TRBD1. Trimming cost V 4 bases and J 3 bases; bases outside gene matches: 6. The germline gives CDR1 SGHAT, CDR2 FQNNGV. The CDR3 has 15 residues. CDR3 in amino acids: CASSSPGQGYYGYTF. The CDR3, as DNA: TGTGCCAGCAGCTCTCCGGGACAGGGCTACTATGGCTACACCTTC.

The gene calls are TRBV29-1 and TRBJ2-1; no reliable D call. Between the trimmed V and J ends, which lost 4 bases and 8 bases, there was a span of 6 bases. This CDR3 is built from 10 residues. Germline loops: CDR1 SQVTM, CDR2 ANQGSEA. CDR3: CSVGQDEQFF. The DNA for the CDR3 is TGCAGCGTTGGGCAGGATGAGCAGTTCTTC.

This clone appeared once. This sequence joins TRBV18 and TRBJ1-6; 9 bases map to TRBD1. The CDR3 consists of 16 residues. From germline, CDR1 is KGHSH and CDR2 LQKENI. After removal of 2 bases from V and 9 bases from J, the junction contained 8 bases not matched to a gene. CDR3 coding DNA: TGTGCCAGCTCACCAACGCGAACAGGGGGCGGTTCACCCCTCCACTTT. Translated: CASSPTRTGGGSPLHF.

The chain uses TRBV9 and TRBJ2-7, with D tentatively TRBD2 (5 bases). The CDR3 contains 15 residues. Germline V gene data show CDR1 as SGDLS and CDR2 as YYNGEE. V gave up 3 bases and J gave up 3 bases, with 16 bases separating them. CDR3 sequence: CASSADSGLIYEQYF. The CDR3, as DNA: TGTGCCAGCAGCGCAGATTCTGGACTGATCTACGAGCAGTACTTC.

The rearrangement links TRBV7-2 to TRBJ2-4; 7 nucleotides align to TRBD1. V lost 3 bases and J lost 7; bases outside the gene matches: 3. Germline CDR1 is SGHTA and CDR2 is FQGNSA. CDR3 length: 13 amino acids. DNA of the CDR3: TGTGCCAGCAGCTTGACAGGGCCTAACATTCAGTACTTC. This codes for CASSLTGPNIQYF.

V gene TRBV5-1 combines with J gene TRBJ1-3; TRBD1 matches at 7 bases. CDR3 length: 15 amino acids. Germline CDR1 and CDR2: SGHRS and YFSETQ. The junction had 7 bases not matched to a gene; V was cut back by 3 bases and J by 4 bases. CDR3 protein: CASSSEGGSGNTIYF. The CDR3, as DNA: TGCGCCAGCAGCTCAGAAGGGGGCTCAGGAAACACCATATATTTT. The variable domain in full, with the rest retrieved from reference TRBV5-1 and TRBJ1-3, is KAGVTQTPRYLIKTRGQQVTLSCSPISGHRSVSWYQQTPGQGLQFLFEYFSETQRNKGNFPGRFSGRQFSNSRSEMNVSTLELGDSALYLCASSSEGGSGNTIYFGEGSWLTVV.

The chain carries TRBV30 and TRBJ1-1; 7 nucleotides match TRBD1. Germline V gene lookup returns CDR1 GTSNPN and CDR2 SVGIG (reference sequence). This CDR3 contains 17 residues. V gave up 0 bases and J gave up 1 base; unmatched junction bases: 11. The CDR3 spells CAWSVPEGANRNTEAFF. The CDR3 DNA sequence: TGTGCCTGGAGTGTACCGGAGGGGGCAAATAGGAACACTGAAGCTTTCTTT.

The chain combines TRBV6-1 with TRBJ1-6; D remains ambiguous. The germline CDR1 and CDR2 sequences are MNHNS and SASEGT. Trimming pared 1 base from V and 6 bases from J, leaving 10 bases between. The CDR3 length is 15 residues. The CDR3 coding sequence is TGTGCCAGCAGTGAAGTCCGGGTGACTAATTCACCCCTCCACTTT. Its translation: CASSEVRVTNSPLHF.

This rearrangement joins TRBV3-1 (or the pseudogene TRBV3-2) to TRBJ2-1; D is possibly TRBD2 (6 bases). Trimming stripped 0 bases from V and 5 bases from J, with 14 bases between. The CDR3 runs 16 residues. Germline CDR1 LGHDT, CDR2 YNNKEL (reference sequence). The CDR3 coding sequence is TGTGCCAGCAGCCAAGATCAGACTAGTCCGCACAATGAGCAGTTCTTC. This translates into CASSQDQTSPHNEQFF.

This chain joins TRBV4-3 and TRBJ1-2; perhaps TRBD1 as D (6 bases). The germline gives CDR1 LGHNA, CDR2 YSLEER. CDR3 size: 14 residues. V was trimmed by 1 base and J by 6 bases, leaving 12 bases between them. CDR3 amino acids: CASSQGGSGDGYTF. The CDR3 DNA follows: TGCGCCAGCAGCCAAGGCGGGTCAGGGGATGGCTACACCTTC.